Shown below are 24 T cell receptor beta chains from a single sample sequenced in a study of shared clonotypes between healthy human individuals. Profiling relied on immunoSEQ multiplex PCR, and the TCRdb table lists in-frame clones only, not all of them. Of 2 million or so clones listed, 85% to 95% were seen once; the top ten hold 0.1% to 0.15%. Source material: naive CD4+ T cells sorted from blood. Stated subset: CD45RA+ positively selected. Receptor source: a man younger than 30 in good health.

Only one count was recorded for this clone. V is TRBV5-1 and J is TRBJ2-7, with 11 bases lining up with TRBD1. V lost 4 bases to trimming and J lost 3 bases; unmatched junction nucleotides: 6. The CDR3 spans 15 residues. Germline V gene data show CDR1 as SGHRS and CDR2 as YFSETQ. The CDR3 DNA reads TGCGCCAGCAGCCAGGCCGGGACAGGGGGCTACGAGCAGTACTTC. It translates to CASSQAGTGGYEQYF.

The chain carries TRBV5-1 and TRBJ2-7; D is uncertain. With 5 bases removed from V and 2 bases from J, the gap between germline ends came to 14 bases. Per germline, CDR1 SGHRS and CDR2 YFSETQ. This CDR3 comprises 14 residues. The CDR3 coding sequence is TGCGCCAGCAGAAAAGCCTACTTAACCTACGAGCAGTACTTC. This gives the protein CASRKAYLTYEQYF.

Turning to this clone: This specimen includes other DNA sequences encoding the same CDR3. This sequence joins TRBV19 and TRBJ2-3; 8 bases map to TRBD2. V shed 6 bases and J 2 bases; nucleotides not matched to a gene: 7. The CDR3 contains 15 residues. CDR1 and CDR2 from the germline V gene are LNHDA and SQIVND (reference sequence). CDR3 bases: TGTGCCAGTAGCCTTACTAGCGGTCTCACAGATACGCAGTATTTT. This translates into CASSLTSGLTDTQYF.

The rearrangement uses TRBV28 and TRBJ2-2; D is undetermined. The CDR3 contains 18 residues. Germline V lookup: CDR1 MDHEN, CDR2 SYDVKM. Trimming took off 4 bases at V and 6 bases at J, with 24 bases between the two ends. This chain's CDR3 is CASSSRADPEFIAGELFF. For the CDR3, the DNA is TGTGCCAGCAGTTCGCGCGCCGATCCTGAGTTTATAGCCGGGGAGCTGTTTTTT.

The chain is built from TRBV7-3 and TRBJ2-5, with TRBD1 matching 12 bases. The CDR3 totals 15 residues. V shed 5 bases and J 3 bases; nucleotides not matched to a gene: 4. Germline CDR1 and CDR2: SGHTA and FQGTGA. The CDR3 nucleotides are TGTGCCAGCAGCCGGGACAGGGGGCTTGAAGAGACCCAGTACTTC. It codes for CASSRDRGLEETQYF.

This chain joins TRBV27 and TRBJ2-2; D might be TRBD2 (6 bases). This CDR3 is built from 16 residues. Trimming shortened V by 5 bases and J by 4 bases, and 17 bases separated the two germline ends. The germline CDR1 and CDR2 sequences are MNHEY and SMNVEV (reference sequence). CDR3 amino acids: CASSLGLLGGTGELFF. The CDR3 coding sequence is TGTGCCAGCAGTCTCGGACTACTAGGCGGCACCGGGGAGCTGTTTTTT.

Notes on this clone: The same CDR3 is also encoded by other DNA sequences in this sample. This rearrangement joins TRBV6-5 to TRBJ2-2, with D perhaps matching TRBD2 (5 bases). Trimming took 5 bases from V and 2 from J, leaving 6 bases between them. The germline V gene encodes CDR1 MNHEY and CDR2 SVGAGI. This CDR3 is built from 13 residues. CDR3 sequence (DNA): TGTGCCAGCAGTACGGGAAACACCGGGGAGCTGTTTTTT. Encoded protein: CASSTGNTGELFF.

CDR3 DNA: TGTGCCAGCAGCTACCGGGACAGAGACTACAATGAGCAGTTCTTC. Translating it yields CASSYRDRDYNEQFF. The J gene is TRBJ2-1, the V gene TRBV5-6, with 7 bases aligning to TRBD1. V shed 3 bases and J 3 bases; nucleotides not matched to a gene: 6. CDR3 length: 15 amino acids. The germline V gene has CDR1 SGHDT and CDR2 YYEEEE.

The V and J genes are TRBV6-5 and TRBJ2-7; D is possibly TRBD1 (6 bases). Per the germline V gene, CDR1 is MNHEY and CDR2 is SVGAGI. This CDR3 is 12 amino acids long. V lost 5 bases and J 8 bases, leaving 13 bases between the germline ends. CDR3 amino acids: CASSPRGVKQYF. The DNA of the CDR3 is TGTGCCAGCAGTCCCAGGGGCGTAAAGCAGTACTTC.

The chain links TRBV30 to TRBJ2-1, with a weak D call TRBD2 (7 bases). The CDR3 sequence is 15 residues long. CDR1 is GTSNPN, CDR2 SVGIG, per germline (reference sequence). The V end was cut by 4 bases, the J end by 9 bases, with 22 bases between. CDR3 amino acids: CAWTHEGEGVPEQFF. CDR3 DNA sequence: TGTGCCTGGACACATGAGGGGGAGGGAGTCCCTGAGCAGTTCTTC.

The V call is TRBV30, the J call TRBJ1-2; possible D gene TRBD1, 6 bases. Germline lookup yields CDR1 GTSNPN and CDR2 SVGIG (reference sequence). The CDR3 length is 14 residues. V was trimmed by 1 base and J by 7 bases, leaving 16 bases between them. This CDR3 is CAWSDRTVGPGYTF. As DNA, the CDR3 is TGTGCCTGGAGTGACCGGACAGTCGGACCTGGCTACACCTTC.

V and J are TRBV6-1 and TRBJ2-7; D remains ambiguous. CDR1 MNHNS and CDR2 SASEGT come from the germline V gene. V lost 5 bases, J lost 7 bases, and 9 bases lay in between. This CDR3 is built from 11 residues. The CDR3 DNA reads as TGTGCCAGCAGTTACCGAGATGAGCAGTACTTC. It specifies CASSYRDEQYF.

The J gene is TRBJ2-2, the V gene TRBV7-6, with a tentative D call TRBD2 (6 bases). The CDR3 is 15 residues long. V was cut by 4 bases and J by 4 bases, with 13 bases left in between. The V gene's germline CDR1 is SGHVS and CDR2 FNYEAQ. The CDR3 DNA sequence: TGTGCCAGCAGCTCCAGCGGGCGCTCCACCGGGGAGCTGTTTTTT. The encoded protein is CASSSSGRSTGELFF.

CDR3 DNA sequence: TGTGCCAGCAGCCTCTACAGGGGCGTACACTATGGCTACACCTTC. This encodes CASSLYRGVHYGYTF. This rearrangement joins TRBV11-3 to TRBJ1-2; TRBD1 aligns across 7 bases. Germline CDR1 SGHNT, CDR2 YENEEA. The J segment lost 3 bases and the V segment lost 5 bases, leaving 9 bases of the junction unmatched. CDR3 length equals 15 residues.

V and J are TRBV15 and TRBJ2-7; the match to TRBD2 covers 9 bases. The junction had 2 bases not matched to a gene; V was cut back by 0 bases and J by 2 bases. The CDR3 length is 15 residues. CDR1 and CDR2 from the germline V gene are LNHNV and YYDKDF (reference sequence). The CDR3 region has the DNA TGTGCCACCAGCAGAGACGCTAGCGGGACCTACGAGCAGTACTTC. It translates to CATSRDASGTYEQYF.

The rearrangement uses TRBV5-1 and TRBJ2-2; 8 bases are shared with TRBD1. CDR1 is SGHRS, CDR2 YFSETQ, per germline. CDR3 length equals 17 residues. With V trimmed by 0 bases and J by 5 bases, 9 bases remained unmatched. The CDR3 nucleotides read TGCGCCAGCAGCTTGGATCCAGGACAGGGAATTACCGGGGAGCTGTTTTTT. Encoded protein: CASSLDPGQGITGELFF. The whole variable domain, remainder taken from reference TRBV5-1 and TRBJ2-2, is KAGVTQTPRYLIKTRGQQVTLSCSPISGHRSVSWYQQTPGQGLQFLFEYFSETQRNKGNFPGRFSGRQFSNSRSEMNVSTLELGDSALYLCASSLDPGQGITGELFFGEGSRLTVL.

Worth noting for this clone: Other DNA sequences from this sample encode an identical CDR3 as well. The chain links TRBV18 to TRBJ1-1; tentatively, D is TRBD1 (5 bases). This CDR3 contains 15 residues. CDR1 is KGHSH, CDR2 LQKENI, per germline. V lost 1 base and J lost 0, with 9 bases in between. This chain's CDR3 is CASSPRDGMNTEAFF. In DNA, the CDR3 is TGTGCCAGCTCACCACGGGACGGAATGAACACTGAAGCTTTCTTT.

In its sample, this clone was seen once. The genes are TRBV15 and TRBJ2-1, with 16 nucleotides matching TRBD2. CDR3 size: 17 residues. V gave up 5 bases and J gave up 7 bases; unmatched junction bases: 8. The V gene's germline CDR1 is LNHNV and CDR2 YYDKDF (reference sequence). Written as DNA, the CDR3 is TGTGCCACCAGCGCCTCGGGACTAGCGGGAGGGCTTAATGAGCAGTTCTTC. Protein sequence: CATSASGLAGGLNEQFF.

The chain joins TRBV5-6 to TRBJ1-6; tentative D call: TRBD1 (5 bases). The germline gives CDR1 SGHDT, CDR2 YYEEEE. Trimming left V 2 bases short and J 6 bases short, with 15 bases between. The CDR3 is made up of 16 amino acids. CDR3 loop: CASSLQLRGTNSPLHF. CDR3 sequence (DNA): TGTGCCAGCAGCTTACAACTCCGTGGGACTAATTCACCCCTCCACTTT.

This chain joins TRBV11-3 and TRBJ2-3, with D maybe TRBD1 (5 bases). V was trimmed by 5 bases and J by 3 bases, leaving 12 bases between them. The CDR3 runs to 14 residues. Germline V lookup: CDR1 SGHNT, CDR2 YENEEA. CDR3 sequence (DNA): TGTGCCAGCAGCCCGTCCCCAGGGACAGATACGCAGTATTTT. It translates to CASSPSPGTDTQYF.

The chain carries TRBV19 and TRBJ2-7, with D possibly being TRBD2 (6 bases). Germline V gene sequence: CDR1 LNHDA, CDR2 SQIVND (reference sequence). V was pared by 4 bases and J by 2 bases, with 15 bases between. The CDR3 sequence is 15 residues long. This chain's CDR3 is CASSTGGSGTYEQYF. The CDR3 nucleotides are TGTGCCAGTAGTACCGGTGGTAGCGGCACCTACGAGCAGTACTTC.

Written as DNA, the CDR3 is TGTGCCAGCGGCAAAGCCCAGCCTCTCTACGAGCAGTACTTC. This sequence encodes CASGKAQPLYEQYF. The genes are TRBV7-9 and TRBJ2-7; D remains ambiguous. This CDR3 has 14 residues. Per the germline V gene, CDR1 is SEHNR and CDR2 is FQNEAQ (reference sequence). Trimming left V 8 bases short and J 3 bases short, with 17 bases between.

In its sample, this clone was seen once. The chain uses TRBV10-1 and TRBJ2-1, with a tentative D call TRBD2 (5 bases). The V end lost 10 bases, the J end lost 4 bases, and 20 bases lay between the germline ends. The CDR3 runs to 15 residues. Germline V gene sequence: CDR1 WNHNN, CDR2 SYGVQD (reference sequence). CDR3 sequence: CAIILDPGSYNEQFF. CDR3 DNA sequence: TGCGCCATCATCCTGGACCCGGGAAGTTACAATGAGCAGTTCTTC.

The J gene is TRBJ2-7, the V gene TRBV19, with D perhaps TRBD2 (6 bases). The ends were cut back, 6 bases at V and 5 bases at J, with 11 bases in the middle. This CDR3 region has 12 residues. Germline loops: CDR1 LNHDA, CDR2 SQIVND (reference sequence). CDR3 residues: CASRGGGNEQYF. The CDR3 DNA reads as TGTGCCAGTAGGGGGGGAGGAAACGAGCAGTACTTC.